The clone carrying this T cell receptor beta chain has just one count. Its target is unknown. This sample stems from a study of vaccination and CD4 T cells after COVID-19. Looking at the study overall: Subjects got two shots of BNT162b2 or mRNA-1273 vaccine. Sampling after COVID took place at a median of 101 days (range 35 to 161) following diagnosis. The study's findings and limits: SARS-CoV-2-reactive clonotypes rose nonsignificantly, with the median going from approximately 21 to 40.

Cultured CD4+ T cell DNA underwent sequencing with the Oncomine TCR Beta short-read assay. Each CDR3 protein gets one entry after TCRdb re-called the PCR reads with MiXCR. The sample lists fewer than 8,500 distinct CDR3 sequences; approximately 44% were seen once. Treatment defined: approximately 11-day PBMC culture with coronavirus spike peptide pools or control peptides (ViraFEST assay). CD4+ T lymphocytes from the unexposed donor were collected before the COVID-19 pandemic (2011-2018). With 10 ug/ml peptide pools and approximately 10 IU/ml IL-2, PBMCs were cultured at approximately 2 million per well. CDR1 SGHTA and CDR2 FQGTGA come from the germline V gene. The CDR3 spans 14 residues. The V and J ends lost 5 bases and 6 bases respectively, with 16 bases between them.

The sequenced material came from CD4+ T cells from blood, cultured in vitro. The clonotype was recovered from a human donor in good health. The V gene is TRBV7-3, the J gene TRBJ2-5, with D possibly matching TRBD2 (5 bases). CDR3 nucleotide sequence: TGTGCCAGCAGCCCGACGGGGTCTGGAAAGACCCAGTACTTC. Its translation: CASSPTGSGKTQYF.